The clone carrying this T cell receptor beta chain came up many times. Its target is not known. Template switching added a universal primer site, and cDNA bore unique molecular identifiers. TCRdb reprocessed the 5' RACE reads with MiXCR, giving one entry per CDR3 protein. The repertoire consists of under 300,000 distinct CDR3 sequences, with about 8.5% occurring once and the leading ten covering about 3%. CDR3 size: 15 residues. Germline CDR1 reads SGHRS; CDR2 reads YFSETQ. Trimming at V came to 9 bases and at J to 2 bases, leaving 11 bases not matched to a gene. The data were obtained in a study of identical twins. Notes on the study in general: The degree of excess twin sharing was weaker in beta out-of-frame sequences. Zero-insertion findings could be partly confounded by invariant cells (MAIT and iNKT cells).

The same sample was also studied in work on yellow fever vaccine responses in identical twins.

Sequencing was carried out using CD8+ T cells sorted from blood. This chain connects TRBV5-1 to TRBJ2-1, with 7 positions matching TRBD2. The clonotype was recovered from a woman younger than 35 in good health. In nucleotides, the CDR3 is TGCGCCACCCGCGGTGAGGGAGGGACCTACAATGAGCAGTTCTTC. Its protein is CATRGEGGTYNEQFF.